One and the same sample provided the 32 T cell receptor beta chains below, sequenced in a study of cytomegalovirus exposure and HLA in healthy donors. The assay was immunoSEQ multiplex PCR, and TCRdb's table has in-frame clones only and misses some. This sample carries around 160,000 clones, 85% of them seen once, and the ten largest clones take under 2.5%. Sequencing input: PBMCs. Receptors originate from a man aged 25 to 40 in good health and CMV-seropositive.

The chain uses TRBV5-1 and TRBJ2-5; a weak D match, TRBD2 (7 bases). This CDR3 is built from 17 residues. CDR1 SGHRS and CDR2 YFSETQ come from the germline V gene. The V gene lost 4 bases and the J gene lost 5 bases, with 24 bases spanning the gap. The CDR3 region is CASSPPGGGGAGETQYF. In DNA, the CDR3 is TGCGCCAGCAGCCCGCCGGGTGGCGGGGGCGCCGGGGAGACCCAGTACTTC.

The chain employs TRBV19 and TRBJ1-2; 8 bases are a match to TRBD1. V lost 3 bases and J lost 8; bases outside the gene matches: 20. CDR1 LNHDA and CDR2 SQIVND come from the germline V gene (reference sequence). The CDR3 totals 18 residues. DNA of the CDR3: TGTGCCAGTAGTATGGACCGGGGCGGGCGACAGGGGAGAATCGGCTACACCTTC. Its translation: CASSMDRGGRQGRIGYTF.

In this sample, this clone turned up once. This chain connects TRBV29-1 to TRBJ2-1; 10 nucleotides agree with TRBD2. The V and J ends lost 0 bases and 4 bases, in that order; junction bases with no gene match: 3. CDR1 is SQVTM and CDR2 is ANQGSEA in the germline V gene. CDR3 size: 15 residues. The CDR3 region is CSVEDGTSVYNEQFF. The CDR3 bases are TGCAGCGTTGAAGATGGGACTAGCGTTTACAATGAGCAGTTCTTC.

V and J are TRBV5-1 and TRBJ2-2; TRBD1 matches 7 bases. The germline CDR1 and CDR2 sequences are SGHRS and YFSETQ. CDR3 length: 15 residues. The ends lost 0 bases at V and 6 bases at J; junction bases unmatched: 5. This CDR3 reads CASSLAKGAPGELFF. The CDR3, as DNA: TGCGCCAGCAGCTTGGCCAAGGGGGCTCCCGGGGAGCTGTTTTTT.

This chain connects TRBV7-9 to TRBJ2-2, with TRBD1 matching 7 bases. This CDR3 is 16 amino acids long. Germline CDR1 and CDR2: SEHNR and FQNEAQ (reference sequence). The V segment lost 2 bases and the J segment 0 bases; nucleotides outside the gene matches: 3. The CDR3 here is CASSLIRGSNTGELFF. CDR3 sequence (DNA): TGTGCCAGCAGCTTAATCAGGGGGTCGAACACCGGGGAGCTGTTTTTT.

The chain combines TRBV7-6 with TRBJ1-2, with D perhaps TRBD1 (5 bases). Germline lookup yields CDR1 SGHVS and CDR2 FNYEAQ. This CDR3 region has 13 residues. The germline V and J ends were trimmed by 5 bases and 6 bases, with 13 bases remaining between them. CDR3 sequence: CASSRPGGHGYTF. DNA of the CDR3: TGTGCCAGCAGCCGACCGGGGGGTCATGGCTACACCTTC.

The J gene is TRBJ1-3, the V gene TRBV23-1; 8 bases fit TRBD1. TRBV23-1 is assigned to the ORF class and has an uncertain function. V shed 5 bases and J 2 bases; nucleotides not matched to a gene: 5. The CDR3 has 15 residues. For the CDR3, the DNA is TGCGCCAGCAGTTCTGGACAGGGACCTGGAAACACCATATATTTT. This sequence encodes CASSSGQGPGNTIYF.

This clone was seen once. Distinct nucleotide sequences in the sample also encode this CDR3. V and J are TRBV19 and TRBJ2-7, with 9 positions matching TRBD1. Germline values: CDR1 LNHDA, CDR2 SQIVND (reference sequence). This CDR3 is 14 amino acids long. The V segment lost 1 base and the J segment 2 bases; nucleotides outside the gene matches: 0. The DNA for the CDR3 is TGTGCCAGTAGTATAGGACAGGGGGCCTACGAGCAGTACTTC. Its translation: CASSIGQGAYEQYF.

This chain connects TRBV5-4 to TRBJ2-1; TRBD2 matches at 12 bases. Germline values: CDR1 SGHNT, CDR2 YYREEE (reference sequence). The CDR3 spans 16 residues. V trimming: 5 bases; J trimming: 8 bases; junction bases outside the gene matches: 11. Here the CDR3 reads CASRGFLAGGADEQFF. CDR3 in DNA: TGTGCCAGCAGGGGGTTCCTAGCGGGGGGGGCCGATGAGCAGTTCTTC.

The chain has TRBV7-2 and TRBJ2-7; 13 nucleotides agree with TRBD2. The CDR3 is 18 amino acids. In germline, CDR1 is SGHTA, CDR2 FQGNSA. With 2 bases clipped from V and 1 base from J, the junction kept 8 bases outside the gene matches. This CDR3 is CASSLNPWGLAGSYEQYF. The CDR3 nucleotides are TGTGCCAGCAGCTTAAATCCCTGGGGACTAGCGGGGTCCTACGAGCAGTACTTC.

The V gene is TRBV7-9, the J gene TRBJ2-7, with 12 bases fitting TRBD1. The trim removed 5 bases at V and 4 bases at J, leaving 6 bases unmatched. There are 15 residues in the CDR3. Germline V gene sequence: CDR1 SEHNR, CDR2 FQNEAQ (reference sequence). The DNA of the CDR3 is TGTGCCAGCAGCCCGGTGGGACAGGGGGCTTACGAGCAGTACTTC. It translates to CASSPVGQGAYEQYF.

In this sample, this clone turned up a few times. The rearrangement uses TRBV6-5 and TRBJ2-7; TRBD1 matches at 7 bases. The length of the CDR3 is 15 residues. V lost 2 bases, J lost 0 bases, and 4 bases stayed unmatched. Germline lookup yields CDR1 MNHEY and CDR2 SVGAGI. CDR3: CASSYEAGGSYEQYF. CDR3 DNA: TGTGCCAGCAGTTACGAGGCAGGGGGCTCCTACGAGCAGTACTTC.

The chain has TRBV7-6 and TRBJ2-7; 10 nucleotides line up with TRBD1. V dropped 5 bases and J dropped 3; count of bases not matched to a gene: 4. This CDR3 region has 14 residues. The germline V gene has CDR1 SGHVS and CDR2 FNYEAQ. This chain's CDR3 is CASSPRDRGYEQYF. The CDR3 bases are TGTGCCAGCAGCCCCCGGGACAGGGGCTACGAGCAGTACTTC.

This clone was counted a few times. CDR3 amino acids: CIGTGGFEQYF. The DNA for the CDR3 is TGTATCGGGACAGGGGGGTTCGAGCAGTACTTC. This chain joins TRBV19 and TRBJ2-7, with 11 bases lining up with TRBD1. Germline loops: CDR1 LNHDA, CDR2 SQIVND (reference sequence). CDR3 length: 11 residues.

The rearrangement links TRBV7-2 to TRBJ1-2; no reliable D call. Between the trimmed V and J ends, which lost 5 bases and 4 bases, there was a span of 8 bases. From germline, CDR1 is SGHTA and CDR2 FQGNSA. The CDR3 consists of 12 residues. This chain's CDR3 is CASSEVSYGYTF. CDR3 DNA: TGTGCCAGCAGCGAAGTGAGCTATGGCTACACCTTC.

The gene calls are TRBV30 and TRBJ2-5; D unresolved. Per the germline V gene, CDR1 is GTSNPN and CDR2 is SVGIG (reference sequence). Trimming stripped 4 bases from V and 7 bases from J, with 7 bases between. The CDR3 covers 10 residues. The CDR3 loop reads CAWKTGTQYF. CDR3 DNA: TGTGCCTGGAAAACTGGGACCCAGTACTTC.

The chain joins TRBV5-3 to TRBJ1-1, with 8 bases lining up with TRBD1. TRBV5-3 is filed as an ORF, its function uncertain. J was trimmed by 8 bases and V by 4 bases; bases with no gene match: 7. The CDR3 spans 13 residues. The DNA for the CDR3 is TGTGCCAGAAGCCCTCGGGCAGGGGGCGAAGCTTTCTTT. This codes for CARSPRAGGEAFF.

The chain joins TRBV28 to TRBJ2-7; a weak D match, TRBD2 (5 bases). V lost 5 bases to trimming and J lost 10 bases, with 21 bases between them. This CDR3 has 14 amino acids. Germline values: CDR1 MDHEN, CDR2 SYDVKM. CDR3 residues: CASSLSTPLREQYF. The CDR3 DNA reads TGTGCCAGCAGTCTGTCTACCCCTCTGAGGGAACAGTACTTC. Variable domain in full (rest from reference TRBV28 and TRBJ2-7): DVKVTQSSRYLVKRTGEKVFLECVQDMDHENMFWYRQDPGLGLRLIYFSYDVKMKEKGDIPEGYSVSREKKERFSLILESASTNQTSMYLCASSLSTPLREQYFGPGTRLTVT.

This chain connects TRBV4-2 to TRBJ2-3; 8 positions match TRBD1. Germline CDR1 LGHNA, CDR2 YNFKEQ. The CDR3 extends over 15 amino acids. V shed 3 bases and J 5 bases; nucleotides not matched to a gene: 7. The DNA of the CDR3 is TGTGCCAGCAGCCAGTTCACAGGGGGAATAGATACGCAGTATTTT. Protein product: CASSQFTGGIDTQYF.

The chain has TRBV4-3 and TRBJ2-5; TRBD2 matches 8 bases. This CDR3 is built from 16 residues. After removal of 0 bases from V and 5 bases from J, the junction contained 8 bases not matched to a gene. The germline V gene encodes CDR1 LGHNA and CDR2 YSLEER. The CDR3 DNA is TGCGCCAGCAGCCAAGATCTAAGCGGGGGTCACGAGACCCAGTACTTC. The encoded protein is CASSQDLSGGHETQYF.

This chain uses TRBV28 with TRBJ1-4; 7 bases fit TRBD1. V was clipped by 6 bases and J by 4 bases; unmatched bases: 8. The CDR3 contains 15 residues. Germline-derived CDR1 and CDR2 are MDHEN and SYDVKM. CDR3 region: CASSPTDRVNEKLFF. The CDR3 region has the DNA TGTGCCAGCAGCCCGACAGACAGGGTTAATGAAAAACTGTTTTTT.

The chain couples TRBV27 to TRBJ2-1, with TRBD1 as a possible D gene (6 bases). With 2 bases removed from V and 5 bases from J, the gap between germline ends came to 13 bases. This CDR3 spans 15 amino acids. The germline V gene encodes CDR1 MNHEY and CDR2 SMNVEV (reference sequence). The DNA for the CDR3 is TGTGCCAGCAGTTTAACCAGGGGAGCCCACAATGAGCAGTTCTTC. Protein: CASSLTRGAHNEQFF.

The chain couples TRBV6-1 to TRBJ1-1; perhaps TRBD1 as D (5 bases). This CDR3 region has 15 residues. The V gene lost 5 bases and the J gene lost 3 bases, with 16 bases spanning the gap. The germline V gene encodes CDR1 MNHNS and CDR2 SASEGT. As DNA, the CDR3 is TGTGCCAGCAGTCACCGCTGGGGGGTATACACTGAAGCTTTCTTT. Its protein is CASSHRWGVYTEAFF.

This clone turned up a few times. V and J are TRBV2 and TRBJ1-6, with 10 bases lining up with TRBD1. The V gene end was trimmed by 4 bases and the J gene end by 3 bases; junction bases not matched to a gene: 0. Germline CDR1 and CDR2: SNHLY and FYNNEI. The CDR3 extends over 15 amino acids. The chain's CDR3 is CASSGTGGYNSPLHF. For the CDR3, the DNA is TGTGCCAGCAGTGGGACAGGGGGCTATAATTCACCCCTCCACTTT.

CDR3: CASSVTGKETQYF. The CDR3 bases are TGTGCCAGCAGTGTCACAGGAAAAGAGACCCAGTACTTC. The chain has TRBV2 and TRBJ2-5; weak D call: TRBD1 (5 bases). The germline V and J ends were trimmed by 4 bases and 3 bases, with 9 bases remaining between them. CDR3 length: 13 residues. Germline-derived CDR1 and CDR2 are SNHLY and FYNNEI.

This chain links TRBV18 with TRBJ2-1, with 7 bases matching TRBD1. V lost 3 bases to trimming and J lost 8 bases; unmatched junction nucleotides: 4. The CDR3 spans 13 residues. Germline CDR1 is KGHSH and CDR2 is LQKENI. The CDR3 region has the DNA TGTGCCAGCTCACCCGCTACAGGGGATGAGCAGTTCTTC. Translation gives CASSPATGDEQFF.

CDR3 in amino acids: CASSLRWTGRANEQYF. CDR3 coding DNA: TGTGCCAGCAGTTTAAGGTGGACAGGGCGTGCTAACGAGCAGTACTTC. This chain links TRBV27 with TRBJ2-7, with TRBD1 matching 8 bases. V was pared by 2 bases and J by 5 bases, with 11 bases of the junction left unmatched. Germline CDR1 MNHEY, CDR2 SMNVEV (reference sequence). The CDR3 spans 16 residues.

This chain's CDR3 is CASRPTGEGNTEAFF. The DNA for the CDR3 is TGTGCCAGCAGGCCGACAGGGGAAGGGAACACTGAAGCTTTCTTT. The chain employs TRBV6-4 and TRBJ1-1; TRBD1 matches 8 bases. V trimming: 6 bases; J trimming: 1 base; junction bases outside the gene matches: 7. This CDR3 is 15 amino acids long. Germline V gene data show CDR1 as MRHNA and CDR2 as SNTAGT.

The chain recombines TRBV19 with TRBJ1-3, with D uncertain. From germline, CDR1 is LNHDA and CDR2 SQIVND (reference sequence). With 2 bases removed from V and 2 bases from J, the gap between germline ends came to 13 bases. The CDR3 extends over 16 amino acids. The CDR3 sequence: CASSIRTETTGNTIYF. The DNA for the CDR3 is TGTGCCAGTAGTATAAGAACAGAGACTACTGGAAACACCATATATTTT.

The CDR3: CASSYASSYEQYF. The CDR3 DNA follows: TGTGCCAGCAGTTATGCGAGCTCCTACGAGCAGTACTTC. This sequence joins TRBV6-5 and TRBJ2-7; D unresolved. V was shortened by 3 bases and J by 0 bases, with 6 bases between the two germline ends. The germline CDR1 and CDR2 sequences are MNHEY and SVGAGI. The CDR3 consists of 13 residues.

The chain couples TRBV27 to TRBJ1-3; TRBD1 might be the D (5 bases). The CDR3 loop spans 11 amino acids. Germline assignment: CDR1 MNHEY and CDR2 SMNVEV (reference sequence). V was shortened by 7 bases and J by 11 bases, with 12 bases between the two germline ends. The chain's CDR3 is CASINGGSIYF. CDR3 nucleotide sequence: TGTGCCAGCATCAACGGGGGATCCATATATTTT.

The chain employs TRBV6-1 and TRBJ1-5, with a weak D call TRBD1 (6 bases). There are 16 residues in the CDR3. V was trimmed by 3 bases and J by 4 bases, leaving 16 bases between them. Germline V gene sequence: CDR1 MNHNS, CDR2 SASEGT. CDR3 sequence: CASSDWRTGLNQPQHF. CDR3 in DNA: TGTGCCAGCAGTGACTGGCGTACAGGGCTAAATCAGCCCCAGCATTTT.